The clone carrying this TCR beta chain was recorded at least ten times. The CDR3 runs to 13 residues. Germline CDR1 reads SGHDN; CDR2 reads FVKESK. After removal of 1 base from V and 7 bases from J, the junction contained 3 bases not matched to a gene. This sample is drawn from a study of read filtering for tumor transcriptome and immune sequencing. Molecular barcoded adaptors covering alpha/delta and beta/gamma chains were used on approximately 440 ng RNA. TCRdb re-analysed the reads in MiXCR, keeping a single row per CDR3 protein. The data contain 30,000 to 50,000 distinct CDR3 sequences, about 12% of them singletons.

The sequenced material came from a population of CD138-negative cells sorted from bone marrow. The source is a donor over 35 with multiple myeloma. The chain combines TRBV14 with TRBJ2-5, with 7 bases lining up with TRBD2. The DNA of the CDR3 is TGTGCCAGCAGCCAAGGACTAGCAGGGACCCAGTACTTC. This encodes CASSQGLAGTQYF.